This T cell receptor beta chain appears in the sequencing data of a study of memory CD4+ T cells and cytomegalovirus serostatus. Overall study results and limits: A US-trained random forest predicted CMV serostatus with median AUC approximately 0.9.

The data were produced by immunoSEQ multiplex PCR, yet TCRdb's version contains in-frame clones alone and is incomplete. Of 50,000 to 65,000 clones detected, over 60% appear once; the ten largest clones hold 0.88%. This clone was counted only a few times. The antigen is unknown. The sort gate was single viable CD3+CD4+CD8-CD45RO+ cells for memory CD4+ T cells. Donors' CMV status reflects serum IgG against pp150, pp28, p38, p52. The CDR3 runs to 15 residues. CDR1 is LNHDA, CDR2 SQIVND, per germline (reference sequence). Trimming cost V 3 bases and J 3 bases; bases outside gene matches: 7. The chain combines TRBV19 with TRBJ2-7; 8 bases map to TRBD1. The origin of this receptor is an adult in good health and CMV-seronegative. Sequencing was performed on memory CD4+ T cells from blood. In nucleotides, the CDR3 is TGTGCCAGTAGTATCTCCGGCGGACAGGGCTACGAGCAGTACTTC. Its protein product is CASSISGGQGYEQYF.